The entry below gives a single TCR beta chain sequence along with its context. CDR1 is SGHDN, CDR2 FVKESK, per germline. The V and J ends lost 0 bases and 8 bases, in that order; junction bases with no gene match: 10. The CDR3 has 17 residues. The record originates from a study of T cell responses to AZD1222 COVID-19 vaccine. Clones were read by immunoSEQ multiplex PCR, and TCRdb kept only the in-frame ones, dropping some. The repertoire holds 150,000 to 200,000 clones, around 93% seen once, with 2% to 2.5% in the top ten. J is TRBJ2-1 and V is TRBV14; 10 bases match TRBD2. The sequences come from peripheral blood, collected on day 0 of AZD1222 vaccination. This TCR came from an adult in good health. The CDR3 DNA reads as TGTGCCAGCAGCCAAGATCCAGCGGGGGGGCCTTTAGATGAGCAGTTCTTC. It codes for CASSQDPAGGPLDEQFF. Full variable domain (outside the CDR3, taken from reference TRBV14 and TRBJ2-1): EAGVTQFPSHSVIEKGQTVTLRCDPISGHDNLYWYRRVMGKEIKFLLHFVKESKQDESGMPNNRFLAERTGGTYSTLKVQPAELEDSGVYFCASSQDPAGGPLDEQFFGPGTRLTVL.